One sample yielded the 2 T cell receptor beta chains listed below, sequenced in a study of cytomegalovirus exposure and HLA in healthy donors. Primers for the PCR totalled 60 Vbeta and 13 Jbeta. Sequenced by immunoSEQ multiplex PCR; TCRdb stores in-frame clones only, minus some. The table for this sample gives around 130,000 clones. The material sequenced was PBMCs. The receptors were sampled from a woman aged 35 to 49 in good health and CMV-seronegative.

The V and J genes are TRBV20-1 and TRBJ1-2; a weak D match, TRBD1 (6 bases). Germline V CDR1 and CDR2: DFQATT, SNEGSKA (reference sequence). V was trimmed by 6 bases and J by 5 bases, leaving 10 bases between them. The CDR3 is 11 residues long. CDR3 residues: CSARGRYGYTF. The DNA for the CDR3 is TGCAGTGCCAGGGGTCGGTATGGCTACACCTTC.

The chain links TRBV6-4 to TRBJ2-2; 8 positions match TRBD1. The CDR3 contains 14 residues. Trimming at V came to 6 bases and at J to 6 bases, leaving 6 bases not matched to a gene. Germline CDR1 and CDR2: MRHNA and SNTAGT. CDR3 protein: CASSPRQGSGELFF. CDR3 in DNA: TGTGCCAGCAGCCCACGACAGGGGTCCGGGGAGCTGTTTTTT.